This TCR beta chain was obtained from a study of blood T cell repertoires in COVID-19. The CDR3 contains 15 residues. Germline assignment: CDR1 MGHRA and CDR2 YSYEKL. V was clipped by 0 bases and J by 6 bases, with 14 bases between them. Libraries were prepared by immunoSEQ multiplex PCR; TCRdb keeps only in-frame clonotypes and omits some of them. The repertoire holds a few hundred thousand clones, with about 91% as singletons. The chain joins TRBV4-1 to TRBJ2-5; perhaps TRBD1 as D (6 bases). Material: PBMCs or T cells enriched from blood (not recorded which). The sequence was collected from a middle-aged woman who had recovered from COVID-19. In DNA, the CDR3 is TGCGCCAGCAGCCAAGAAATTGGGGGCATGAAGACCCAGTACTTC. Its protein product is CASSQEIGGMKTQYF.